This TCR beta chain was observed in a study of breast tumors, draining lymph nodes, adjacent tissues. Study-level findings and limits: Most tumor T cells seemingly derive from lymph node, then expand in tumor. Tumors had less TCR diversity than lymph nodes, more than nontumor tissue. Data only fit, rather than demonstrated, lymph node origin of most tumor T cells.

TCRdb analysed the multiplex PCR reads with MiXCR anew, one entry per CDR3 protein. The sample includes approximately 190,000 distinct CDR3 sequences, 25% to 40% seen only once; the top ten take approximately 4.5%. This clonotype was recorded at least ten times. Its antigen remains unidentified. Trimming removed 0 bases at V and 5 bases at J, with 8 bases between. The CDR3 has 14 amino acids. Germline V lookup: CDR1 SNHLY, CDR2 FYNNEI. The lymph nodes were axillary draining lymph nodes from breast cancer patients. Source material: axillary lymph node tissue. This sequence joins TRBV2 and TRBJ1-5, with D possibly TRBD1 on 5 matching bases. The TCR was taken from a female donor with breast cancer. Some clones in this sample may be carry-over from other donors' samples. The CDR3: CASSEARDYQPQHF. In nucleotides, the CDR3 is TGTGCCAGCAGTGAAGCGCGGGACTATCAGCCCCAGCATTTT.